Listed below are T cell receptor beta chains from one sample, sequenced in a study of CD8+ T cells in alopecia areata. The method was immunoSEQ multiplex PCR; TCRdb's version includes in-frame clones alone and lacks a portion of them. The table records roughly 59,000 clones, about 44% of them present only once. The source material was CD8+ T cells sorted from blood, sampled at week 0. These TCRs come from a human donor with alopecia areata. CDR3s include the opening cysteine and the closing phenylalanine or tryptophan. A D gene is named only where the DNA matches it firmly. The size field is filled for only some rows; it gives once, few, many or a size class.

j_call d_call v_call clone_size cdr3_nt cdr3_aa
TRBJ2-1 NA TRBV29-1 few TGCAGCGTTGAATTAATAGGGGCGGACCTACACAATGAGCAGTTCTTC CSVELIGADLHNEQFF
TRBJ2-7 NA TRBV5-8 NA TGTGCCAGCAGCTTAAGGAGCTTCTACGAGCAGTACTTC CASSLRSFYEQYF
TRBJ2-1 NA TRBV27 NA TGTGCCAGCAGTAACAACAGGGTTGGAGATGAGCAGTTCTTC CASSNNRVGDEQFF
TRBJ2-5 NA TRBV15 NA TGTGCCACCACCATTGGGGGGTCGGAGACCCAGTACTTC CATTIGGSETQYF
TRBJ2-5 NA TRBV5-1 NA TGCGCCAGCAGCGGGTACGGACCTGGGGAGACCCAGTACTTC CASSGYGPGETQYF
TRBJ2-1 NA TRBV27 NA TGTGCCAGCAGTTTACGAGGGGCCTACCAAGGCAATGAGCAGTTCTTC CASSLRGAYQGNEQFF
TRBJ2-3 NA TRBV27 NA TGTGCCAGCAGTTTAGTCAGGGGCACAGATACGCAGTATTTT CASSLVRGTDTQYF
TRBJ2-7 NA TRBV27 NA TGTGCCAGCAGTTTAGACAGTAGCTACGAGCAGTACTTC CASSLDSSYEQYF
TRBJ2-1 NA TRBV4-1 few TGCGCCAGCAGCCGGCCTGGAGAGGGTGAGCAGTTCTTC CASSRPGEGEQFF
TRBJ1-1 NA TRBV12-5 NA TGTGCTAGTGGTTTTGGAAGGTTCACTGAAGCTTTCTTT CASGFGRFTEAFF
TRBJ2-1 TRBD2 TRBV2 NA TGTGCCAGCAGTGAAGCGGGACTAGCGGGTTCCTACAATGAGCAGTTCTTC CASSEAGLAGSYNEQFF
TRBJ2-1 NA TRBV10-3 NA TGTGCCATCAGCGCGGAAGCCTACAATGAGCAGTTCTTC CAISAEAYNEQFF
TRBJ2-7 NA TRBV7-9 NA TGTGCCAGCGGTCCTTCCTACGAGCAGTACTTC CASGPSYEQYF
TRBJ2-7 TRBD1 TRBV27 NA TGTGCCAGCGGACTCAGGGGGACATACGCCCCCGAGTACTTC CASGLRGTYAPEYF
TRBJ1-5 NA TRBV6-5 NA TGTGCCAGCAGTGATTATCAGCCCCAGCATTTT CASSDYQPQHF
TRBJ2-2 NA TRBV29-1 many TGCAGCGTTATCACACAGGGGAACACCGGGGAGCTGTTTTTT CSVITQGNTGELFF
TRBJ2-7 NA TRBV13 few TGTGCCAGCAGCGAAGCACAGGGAATCTACGAGCAGTACTTC CASSEAQGIYEQYF
TRBJ2-1 NA TRBV29-1 once TGCAGCGTTGACGTCCGGACTGGGTTTTACAATGAGCAGTTCTTC CSVDVRTGFYNEQFF
TRBJ2-2 NA TRBV30 few TGTGCCTGGAGTAGACAGTCGAACACCGGGGAGCTGTTTTTT CAWSRQSNTGELFF
TRBJ1-2 NA TRBV11-2 NA TGTGCCAGCAGCCAAACACAGCTCGGGGGGCAGAGCTATGGCTACACCTTC CASSQTQLGGQSYGYTF
TRBJ2-7 TRBD1 TRBV5-4 few TGTGCCAGCAGCGCCACAGGGGGCTCCTACGAGCAGTACTTC CASSATGGSYEQYF
TRBJ2-5 NA TRBV4-2 few TGTGCCAGCAGCCAATTGCTGTTAGCGGAATCTCAAGAGACCCAGTACTTC CASSQLLLAESQETQYF
TRBJ2-1 TRBD2 TRBV6-7 NA TGTGCCAGCCTTCCAGCGGGAGGGAGGTACAATGAGCAGTTCTTC CASLPAGGRYNEQFF
TRBJ2-7 NA TRBV7-8 NA TGTGCCAGCAGCTCGTACCCGGGGACCCTTACGTCTGTGCAGTACTTC CASSSYPGTLTSVQYF
TRBJ2-7 TRBD2 TRBV29-1 NA TGCAGCGTTGAAGATCCCCAGCGGGGCTCCTACGAGCAGTACTTC CSVEDPQRGSYEQYF
TRBJ2-1 NA TRBV29-1 NA TGCAGCGCCCTAGACAGGAACAATGAGCAGTTCTTC CSALDRNNEQFF